This T cell receptor beta chain emerged from a study of T cells in Graves' hyperthyroidism and ophthalmopathy. Researchers amplified the TCR beta CDR3 regions from RNA transcripts. The TCR CDR3 first-round RT-PCR relied on the HTBI primer set. TCRdb ran MiXCR on the multiplex PCR reads and lists one entry per CDR3 protein. Counted here are around 380,000 distinct CDR3 sequences, about 14% occurring once; the ten biggest clones make up more than 20%. Exclusion criteria comprised uncontrolled infection, other autoimmune disease, pregnancy or lactation. Clinical symptoms, serum thyroxine, TRAb, thyroid ultrasound and orbital computed tomography informed diagnoses. Any symptoms of ophthalmopathy came after the first hyperthyroidism diagnosis, from which the blood sample dates. Germline CDR1 SGHAT, CDR2 FQNNGV. The CDR3 totals 12 residues. Trimming stripped 3 bases from V and 3 bases from J, with 0 bases between.

The table lists this clonotype with many counts. The sequenced sample was blood. V usage is TRBV11-2 and J usage is TRBJ1-6; D gene unclear. This TCR derives from a man aged 25 to 45 with Graves' hyperthyroidism that later progressed to Graves' ophthalmopathy. The CDR3 nucleotides are TGTGCCAGCAGCTTCTATAATTCACCCCTCCACTTT. Amino acid sequence: CASSFYNSPLHF.